This passage covers 14 T cell receptor beta chains from one sample sequenced in a study of T cells in Graves' hyperthyroidism and ophthalmopathy. Authors of the study amplified TCR beta CDR3 regions from RNA transcripts. The HTBI primer set was used in a first-round RT-PCR of the TCR CDR3. TCRdb re-derived calls from the multiplex PCR reads in MiXCR, one entry per CDR3 protein. Altogether some 460,000 distinct CDR3 sequences are present, 15% to 18% being singletons, with the ten largest covering 7.5% to 9%. The sample consisted of blood. These TCRs come from a young woman with Graves' hyperthyroidism.

The chain employs TRBV3-1 and TRBJ2-7; TRBD2 aligns across 10 bases. CDR1 is LGHDT, CDR2 YNNKEL, per germline (reference sequence). The J segment lost 2 bases and the V segment lost 6 bases, leaving 7 bases of the junction unmatched. The CDR3 runs 15 residues. Here the CDR3 reads CASRGRGTSAYEQYF. The CDR3 DNA reads TGTGCCAGCAGGGGGCGAGGGACTAGCGCCTACGAGCAGTACTTC.

Many counts were recorded for this clonotype. The chain carries TRBV6-1 and TRBJ2-7, with TRBD1 identical over 7 bases. V shed 6 bases, J shed 1 base, and the junction held 6 bases outside the gene matches. The CDR3 totals 14 residues. The germline CDR1 and CDR2 sequences are MNHNS and SASEGT. CDR3 in amino acids: CASSLQTGSYEQYF. CDR3 in DNA: TGTGCCAGCAGCCTCCAGACAGGGTCCTACGAGCAGTACTTC.

This clonotype has at least ten counts. The chain couples TRBV11-2 to TRBJ2-7; 7 bases map to TRBD1. This CDR3 is 15 amino acids long. CDR1 SGHAT and CDR2 FQNNGV come from the germline V gene. With V trimmed by 2 bases and J by 2 bases, 6 bases remained unmatched. The CDR3 nucleotides are TGTGCCAGCAGCTTAAGAACAGGGGTAACCTACGAGCAGTACTTC. It specifies CASSLRTGVTYEQYF.

This clonotype occurred many times. This rearrangement joins TRBV6-1 to TRBJ1-4; a possible D gene is TRBD1 (5 bases). The CDR3 is 13 amino acids. V was shortened by 5 bases and J by 8 bases, with 12 bases between the two germline ends. CDR1 MNHNS and CDR2 SASEGT come from the germline V gene. The CDR3 reads CASSLPRDEKLFF. Written as DNA, the CDR3 is TGTGCCAGCAGTTTACCCAGGGACGAAAAACTGTTTTTT.

The chain joins TRBV13 to TRBJ2-1, with D hard to call. The CDR3 length is 12 residues. Per germline, CDR1 PRHDT and CDR2 FYEKMQ (reference sequence). V dropped 5 bases and J dropped 12 bases, with 14 bases sitting between them. The CDR3 nucleotides read TGTGCCAGCAGCATACGCGGATGGGCGCAGTTCTTC. Translating gives CASSIRGWAQFF.

This clonotype was observed at least ten times. The rearrangement joins TRBV20-1 to TRBJ2-3, with 10 nucleotides matching TRBD2. With 7 bases clipped from V and 0 bases from J, the junction kept 10 bases outside the gene matches. The CDR3 has 16 residues. Germline CDR1 and CDR2: DFQATT and SNEGSKA (reference sequence). The CDR3, as DNA: TGCAGTGGACTAGCGGGCTACGTTTCTAGCACAGATACGCAGTATTTT. This sequence encodes CSGLAGYVSSTDTQYF.

This chain links TRBV9 with TRBJ1-3, with a possible D match to TRBD1 (6 bases). Trimming took off 2 bases at V and 1 base at J, with 10 bases between the two ends. The germline gives CDR1 SGDLS, CDR2 YYNGEE. The CDR3 length is 15 residues. The CDR3 loop is CASSVGTQSGNTIYF. CDR3 bases: TGTGCCAGCAGCGTCGGGACACAATCTGGAAACACCATATATTTT.

The V call is TRBV20-1, the J call TRBJ2-3; 11 bases match TRBD1. J was trimmed by 2 bases and V by 7 bases; bases with no gene match: 2. The CDR3 extends over 13 amino acids. The germline CDR1 and CDR2 sequences are DFQATT and SNEGSKA (reference sequence). The CDR3 DNA follows: TGCAGTGGGGGACAGGGGGTCACAGATACGCAGTATTTT. This sequence encodes CSGGQGVTDTQYF.

This clonotype was found many times. The chain has TRBV28 and TRBJ1-4; TRBD1 matches 10 bases. V shed 0 bases and J 8 bases; nucleotides not matched to a gene: 3. This CDR3 contains 15 residues. Germline V CDR1 and CDR2: MDHEN, SYDVKM. The CDR3 nucleotides are TGTGCCAGCAGTTTATGGGGACAGGGGCAAGAAAAACTGTTTTTT. Protein: CASSLWGQGQEKLFF. The full variable domain, in which reference TRBV28 and TRBJ1-4 provide the parts outside the CDR3, is DVKVTQSSRYLVKRTGEKVFLECVQDMDHENMFWYRQDPGLGLRLIYFSYDVKMKEKGDIPEGYSVSREKKERFSLILESASTNQTSMYLCASSLWGQGQEKLFFGSGTQLSVL.

This clonotype was seen only a few times. The chain combines TRBV7-9 with TRBJ2-1; 9 nucleotides line up with TRBD2. V lost 3 bases and J lost 5; bases outside the gene matches: 5. This CDR3 is built from 15 residues. Per germline, CDR1 SEHNR and CDR2 FQNEAQ (reference sequence). CDR3 nucleotide sequence: TGTGCCAGCAGCTTCTCGAGCGGGGGGCACAATGAGCAGTTCTTC. Its translation: CASSFSSGGHNEQFF.

This clonotype was detected many times. The genes are TRBV12-3 or TRBV12-4 and TRBJ1-5; D may be TRBD1 (6 bases). CDR3 length: 14 residues. V dropped 5 bases and J dropped 7 bases, with 15 bases sitting between them. This CDR3 is CASSPGAQGQPQHF. The CDR3 coding sequence is TGTGCCAGCAGTCCAGGGGCCCAGGGGCAGCCCCAGCATTTT.

This clonotype has at least ten counts. The rearrangement uses TRBV30 and TRBJ1-3; D is unclear. There are 15 residues in the CDR3. Trimming cost V 7 bases and J 0 bases, with 16 bases left between them. Per germline, CDR1 GTSNPN and CDR2 SVGIG (reference sequence). The CDR3 reads CAFSAALSSGNTIYF. DNA of the CDR3: TGTGCCTTTTCTGCAGCCCTTAGCTCTGGAAACACCATATATTTT.

This clonotype was seen ten or more times. The chain recombines TRBV7-9 with TRBJ2-7; D not resolved. CDR3 length: 13 residues. Germline CDR1 and CDR2: SEHNR and FQNEAQ (reference sequence). V was shortened by 4 bases and J by 0 bases, with 7 bases between the two germline ends. DNA of the CDR3: TGTGCCAGCAGCTCCCGCGCCTCCTACGAGCAGTACTTC. Its protein product is CASSSRASYEQYF.

The sample holds many counts of this clonotype. The chain has TRBV18 and TRBJ2-7; 10 bases map to TRBD1. The germline V gene has CDR1 KGHSH and CDR2 LQKENI. V dropped 0 bases and J dropped 5; count of bases not matched to a gene: 4. This CDR3 has 15 residues. The CDR3 coding sequence is TGTGCCAGCTCACCACCAGGGGGACAGGGGAACGAGCAGTACTTC. Encoded protein: CASSPPGGQGNEQYF. The whole variable domain, remainder taken from reference TRBV18 and TRBJ2-7, is NAGVMQNPRHLVRRRGQEARLRCSPMKGHSHVYWYRQLPEEGLKFMVYLQKENIIDESGMPKERFSAEFPKEGPSILRIQQVVRGDSAAYFCASSPPGGQGNEQYFGPGTRLTVT.